A single sample is the source of the 26 T cell receptor beta chains below, sequenced in a study of shared clonotypes between healthy human individuals. Using immunoSEQ multiplex PCR, the repertoire was profiled, and TCRdb retains in-frame clones only, with some absent. The table lists around 2.5 million clones, 93% of them singletons. What was sequenced was naive CD4+ T cells from PBMCs. Indicated subset: CD45RA+ positively selected. These receptors originate from a man aged 18 to 29 in good health. Some clones in this sample may be carry-over from other donors' samples.

This clone was detected once. The chain is built from TRBV28 and TRBJ2-1; no reliable D call. CDR1 and CDR2 (germline): MDHEN, SYDVKM. The CDR3 runs 15 residues. Trimming stripped 4 bases from V and 9 bases from J, with 19 bases between. Here the CDR3 DNA reads TGTGCCAGCAGTTCCCCTTCTAGATACTGGGGTGAGCAGTTCTTC. It is translated as CASSSPSRYWGEQFF.

J is TRBJ2-7 and V is TRBV6-1; TRBD1 agrees at 8 bases. This CDR3 spans 15 amino acids. The V gene end was trimmed by 9 bases and the J gene end by 6 bases; junction bases not matched to a gene: 16. Germline V gene sequence: CDR1 MNHNS, CDR2 SASEGT. The CDR3 here is CASRAGQGAVSEQYF. In DNA form, the CDR3 reads TGTGCCAGTCGAGCGGGTCAGGGGGCTGTATCCGAGCAGTACTTC.

The CDR3 region has the DNA TGTGCCAGCAGTGAAGATCTGCCCATAAGCCTCTACGAGCAGTACTTC. Translated, it gives CASSEDLPISLYEQYF. The V gene is TRBV6-1, the J gene TRBJ2-7; D uncertain. The V end was cut by 1 base, the J end by 3 bases, with 16 bases between. The CDR3 length is 16 residues. The germline V gene has CDR1 MNHNS and CDR2 SASEGT.

Concerning this clone itself: Other DNA sequences from this sample encode an identical CDR3 as well. The chain links TRBV6-5 to TRBJ2-7; D is tentatively TRBD1 or TRBD2 (5 bases each). The CDR3 extends over 16 amino acids. Germline V lookup: CDR1 MNHEY, CDR2 SVGAGI. Trimming removed 0 bases at V and 2 bases at J, with 14 bases between. The CDR3 region has the DNA TGTGCCAGCAGTTACTCCACCGGGACGCCGACCTACGAGCAGTACTTC. This gives the protein CASSYSTGTPTYEQYF.

The V gene is TRBV7-9, the J gene TRBJ2-5; possible D gene TRBD2, 5 bases. Germline V gene sequence: CDR1 SEHNR, CDR2 FQNEAQ (reference sequence). V lost 6 bases to trimming and J lost 4 bases, with 12 bases between them. This CDR3 has 13 amino acids. Written as DNA, the CDR3 is TGTGCCAGCAGAGAGGGATTGTTAGAGACCCAGTACTTC. It translates to CASREGLLETQYF.

The chain recombines TRBV5-1 with TRBJ1-1, with TRBD1 matching 7 bases. The CDR3 is made up of 16 amino acids. The J segment lost 3 bases and the V segment lost 3 bases, leaving 11 bases of the junction unmatched. The V gene's germline CDR1 is SGHRS and CDR2 YFSETQ. The CDR3 sequence is CASSSTFSGTDTEAFF. CDR3 nucleotide sequence: TGCGCCAGCAGCTCGACCTTTTCCGGGACAGACACTGAAGCTTTCTTT.

This sequence joins TRBV7-9 and TRBJ1-5, with D possibly TRBD1 on 6 matching bases. Trimming removed 0 bases at V and 7 bases at J, with 13 bases between. CDR3 size: 15 residues. The germline V gene has CDR1 SEHNR and CDR2 FQNEAQ (reference sequence). Here the CDR3 reads CASSLAGAGGQPQHF. CDR3 sequence (DNA): TGTGCCAGCAGCTTAGCGGGGGCCGGGGGGCAGCCCCAGCATTTT.

The CDR3: CAISESTGPNYGYTF. The CDR3 region has the DNA TGTGCCATCAGTGAGTCGACAGGCCCTAACTATGGCTACACCTTC. The chain joins TRBV10-3 to TRBJ1-2; D possibly corresponds to TRBD1 (6 bases). The CDR3 is made up of 15 amino acids. Germline V gene data show CDR1 as ENHRY and CDR2 as SYGVKD. The ends were cut back, 0 bases at V and 0 bases at J, with 8 bases in the middle.

The rearrangement joins TRBV7-8 to TRBJ2-7, with a weak D call TRBD1 (6 bases). The V and J ends lost 3 bases and 11 bases respectively, with 14 bases between them. From germline, CDR1 is SGHVS and CDR2 FQNEAQ. The CDR3 length is 12 residues. The CDR3 is CASSFATGPKYF. The DNA of the CDR3 is TGTGCCAGCAGCTTTGCGACAGGCCCCAAGTACTTC.

In DNA form, the CDR3 reads TGTGCCAGCAGCGTAGGCCAGGGTCTTACAGATACGCAGTATTTT. This sequence encodes CASSVGQGLTDTQYF. The chain couples TRBV9 to TRBJ2-3; D is possibly TRBD1 (5 bases). This CDR3 contains 15 residues. V was trimmed by 0 bases and J by 3 bases, leaving 11 bases between them. The V gene's germline CDR1 is SGDLS and CDR2 YYNGEE.

The chain employs TRBV5-1 and TRBJ1-3; D is unresolved. The CDR3 is made up of 17 amino acids. Trimming took off 1 base at V and 0 bases at J, with 14 bases between the two ends. Germline-derived CDR1 and CDR2 are SGHRS and YFSETQ. The CDR3 spells CASSLNPDTYSGNTIYF. In DNA form, the CDR3 reads TGCGCCAGCAGCTTGAACCCAGACACTTACTCTGGAAACACCATATATTTT.

In this sample, this clone turned up once. Because the CDR3's place on the DNA is in doubt, the DNA is left out and the CDR3 is given as listed by TCRdb. The chain links TRBV6-1 to TRBJ2-7; the table's D call of TRBD2 was not tested on the DNA. The CDR3 totals 11 residues, both ends included. CDR1 MNHNS and CDR2 SASEGT come from the germline V gene. CDR3: CASSVGGGTYF.

The chain employs TRBV2 and TRBJ2-5, with D uncertain. Deletions cut 4 bases from V and 2 bases from J, with 8 bases between. Germline V gene sequence: CDR1 SNHLY, CDR2 FYNNEI. The CDR3 is 13 residues long. The CDR3 DNA reads as TGTGCCAGCAGTGTGGAAGAGCAAGAGACCCAGTACTTC. It yields the protein CASSVEEQETQYF.

This chain connects TRBV6-1 to TRBJ1-5, with a possible D match to TRBD1 (6 bases). Trimming took off 11 bases at V and 8 bases at J, with 19 bases between the two ends. Germline lookup yields CDR1 MNHNS and CDR2 SASEGT. This CDR3 comprises 13 residues. CDR3 sequence (DNA): TGTGCCCCAAAGGGGGGGCATGGGAAGCCCCAGCATTTT. It codes for CAPKGGHGKPQHF.

This chain links TRBV28 with TRBJ1-1; D call uncertain. The ends were cut back, 5 bases at V and 0 bases at J, with 13 bases in the middle. This CDR3 is built from 15 residues. Germline V gives CDR1 MDHEN, CDR2 SYDVKM. CDR3 in amino acids: CASSPRSVVNTEAFF. CDR3 coding DNA: TGTGCCAGCAGTCCCCGATCCGTAGTGAACACTGAAGCTTTCTTT.

The chain employs TRBV15 and TRBJ2-7, with D unresolved. Germline V gene lookup returns CDR1 LNHNV and CDR2 YYDKDF (reference sequence). Trimming cost V 1 base and J 1 base, with 11 bases left between them. The CDR3 runs to 15 residues. CDR3 amino acids: CATSRAPPGSYEQYF. CDR3 in DNA: TGTGCCACCAGCAGAGCCCCCCCAGGTTCCTACGAGCAGTACTTC.

The chain employs TRBV11-3 and TRBJ2-3; the match to TRBD2 covers 11 bases. CDR1 SGHNT and CDR2 YENEEA come from the germline V gene. Trimming at V came to 5 bases and at J to 3 bases, leaving 4 bases not matched to a gene. This CDR3 has 15 residues. The CDR3 nucleotides are TGTGCCAGCAGCGCCGGGACTAGCGGTACAGATACGCAGTATTTT. Translating gives CASSAGTSGTDTQYF.

The gene calls are TRBV7-9 and TRBJ2-5; 9 bases align to TRBD1. CDR3 length: 17 residues. The V gene's germline CDR1 is SEHNR and CDR2 FQNEAQ (reference sequence). J gave up 1 base and V 0 bases, and 6 bases lay outside the gene matches. The CDR3 is CASSLAGTGSLQETQYF. CDR3 nucleotides: TGTGCCAGCAGCTTAGCCGGGACAGGGTCCCTCCAAGAGACCCAGTACTTC.

This clone was counted a single time. This specimen includes other DNA sequences encoding the same CDR3. The V call is TRBV5-6, the J call TRBJ2-7; D gene ambiguous. The V end lost 4 bases, the J end lost 0 bases, and 8 bases lay between the germline ends. Germline-derived CDR1 and CDR2 are SGHDT and YYEEEE. This CDR3 region has 13 residues. The CDR3 sequence: CASSPPSSYEQYF. The CDR3 DNA sequence: TGTGCCAGCAGCCCACCGAGCTCCTACGAGCAGTACTTC.

With regard to this clone: The identical CDR3 is also encoded by other nucleotide sequences in the sample. The chain links TRBV2 to TRBJ2-1; D unclear. The germline V and J ends were trimmed by 2 bases and 0 bases, with 8 bases remaining between them. Germline loops: CDR1 SNHLY, CDR2 FYNNEI. There are 15 residues in the CDR3. DNA for the CDR3: TGTGCCAGCAGTGAAAGAAGGTCCTCCTACAATGAGCAGTTCTTC. It translates to CASSERRSSYNEQFF.

The V call is TRBV6-1, the J call TRBJ2-7; 8 positions agree with TRBD2. CDR3 length: 14 amino acids. Germline CDR1 reads MNHNS; CDR2 reads SASEGT. After removal of 2 bases from V and 5 bases from J, the junction contained 5 bases not matched to a gene. The DNA of the CDR3 is TGTGCCAGCAGTGAAAGCGGGAGTATCGACGAGCAGTACTTC. This gives the protein CASSESGSIDEQYF.

This rearrangement joins TRBV27 to TRBJ2-7; 9 bases fit TRBD1. The CDR3 contains 16 residues. J lost 1 base, V lost 0 bases, and 4 bases had no gene match. The germline CDR1 and CDR2 sequences are MNHEY and SMNVEV (reference sequence). The CDR3 reads CASSLSTGGASYEQYF. The DNA of the CDR3 is TGTGCCAGCAGTTTATCCACAGGGGGCGCTTCCTACGAGCAGTACTTC.

V and J are TRBV5-1 and TRBJ2-5, with 13 nucleotides matching TRBD2. The V gene end was trimmed by 3 bases and the J gene end by 5 bases; junction bases not matched to a gene: 10. The germline V gene encodes CDR1 SGHRS and CDR2 YFSETQ. The CDR3 has 17 amino acids. For the CDR3, the DNA is TGCGCCAGCAGCTCCGGACTAGCGGGAGCCACCCTCGAGACCCAGTACTTC. Protein: CASSSGLAGATLETQYF.

For this clone: Other DNA variants within this sample encode the same CDR3. This sequence joins TRBV7-3 and TRBJ2-1; D is unclear. V lost 2 bases and J 0 bases, leaving 11 bases between the germline ends. The CDR3 is made up of 16 amino acids. Germline assignment: CDR1 SGHTA and CDR2 FQGTGA. The CDR3, as DNA: TGTGCCAGCAGCTTATCCGGCGGTAGCTCCTACAATGAGCAGTTCTTC. Translating gives CASSLSGGSSYNEQFF.

In its sample, this clone was seen once. The rearrangement links TRBV19 to TRBJ2-3; D not resolved. Germline V gene data show CDR1 as LNHDA and CDR2 as SQIVND (reference sequence). The CDR3 is 15 amino acids. Deletions cut 3 bases from V and 2 bases from J, with 12 bases between. The CDR3 spells CASSIHMQATDTQYF. The CDR3, as DNA: TGTGCCAGTAGTATCCACATGCAAGCCACAGATACGCAGTATTTT. Together with reference TRBV19 and TRBJ2-3, the CDR3 gives the full variable domain: DGGITQSPKYLFRKEGQNVTLSCEQNLNHDAMYWYRQDPGQGLRLIYYSQIVNDFQKGDIAEGYSVSREKKESFPLTVTSAQKNPTAFYLCASSIHMQATDTQYFGPGTRLTVL.

In the case of this clone: The same CDR3 also results from other DNA sequences found in this sample. The chain recombines TRBV6-1 with TRBJ1-2; D is unclear. The germline CDR1 and CDR2 sequences are MNHNS and SASEGT. The CDR3 has 13 amino acids. V lost 6 bases and J lost 4, with 12 bases in between. CDR3 DNA sequence: TGTGCCAGCAGGAGGGAACTTGGCTATGGCTACACCTTC. Translation gives CASRRELGYGYTF.